This T cell receptor beta chain stems from a study of cytomegalovirus exposure and HLA in healthy donors. Study in general: Early release data held 80 million to 100 million unique TCRs from HLA-typed donors.

CDR3 length: 13 residues. In germline, CDR1 is MNHEY, CDR2 SVGAGI. V was shortened by 4 bases and J by 8 bases, with 11 bases between the two germline ends. The PCR used 60 Vbeta and 13 Jbeta primers. The table came from immunoSEQ multiplex PCR; TCRdb's copy has only in-frame clones and leaves some out. The data contain 95,000 to 150,000 clones, about 8.6% of them singletons. Study findings and constraints: CMV antigen specificity of three CMV-associated chains was confirmed in vitro. The authors later found TCR association rates varying by HLA locus, with DRB1 most and HLA-C fewest. In a later analysis, TCR beta V- and J-gene trimming was associated with a missense DCLRE1C variant.

Concerning this clone: The antigen remains unidentified.

Sequencing was carried out using PBMCs. The source is a middle-aged woman in good health and CMV-seropositive. The chain recombines TRBV6-5 with TRBJ1-4; D uncertain. The CDR3 DNA sequence: TGTGCCAGCAGTTTCAATACGGGGGAAAAACTGTTTTTT. It codes for CASSFNTGEKLFF.